This passage covers 13 T cell receptor beta chains from one sample sequenced in a study of response to subunit inactivated influenza vaccine (dated by TCRdb to between 2017 and 2018). The protocol used for the library was RT-PCR. Sequencing took place on an Illumina HiSeq 2500. TCRdb reprocessing: public reads trimmed at Q25 with fastp, clones called with MiXCR, in-frame beta chains kept. A single entry per CDR3 protein holds the most common genes and DNA from its merged rows. The sample contains roughly 500,000 distinct CDR3 sequences, about 15% of them found a single time. The ten largest clonotypes hold less than 4% of the sample. Sequencing used CD4+ T cells sorted from PBMCs, obtained about 24 months after vaccination. All receptors derive from a man aged 50-75 years who received an inactivated influenza vaccine. Donor details come from another sample of the same person, matched by shared clones.

The chain joins TRBV2 to TRBJ2-5; 9 positions match TRBD1. CDR1 is SNHLY and CDR2 is FYNNEI in the germline V gene. This CDR3 region has 14 residues. Trimming at V came to 3 bases and at J to 3 bases, leaving 2 bases not matched to a gene. CDR3 region: CASSDRTGEETQYF. CDR3 bases: TGTGCCAGCAGTGACCGGACAGGGGAAGAGACCCAGTACTTC.

This clonotype has only a few counts. J is TRBJ2-2 and V is TRBV30, with TRBD2 matching over 12 bases. After removal of 2 bases from V and 2 bases from J, the junction contained 6 bases not matched to a gene. CDR3 length: 17 amino acids. Germline values: CDR1 GTSNPN, CDR2 SVGIG (reference sequence). As DNA, the CDR3 is TGTGCCTGGAGTAGCCTAGCGGGAGGGCCTAACACCGGGGAGCTGTTTTTT. Protein: CAWSSLAGGPNTGELFF.

The gene calls are TRBV20-1 and TRBJ2-3, with a tentative D call TRBD2 (6 bases). The CDR3 runs to 17 residues. V was clipped by 1 base and J by 0 bases, with 17 bases between them. CDR1 and CDR2 (germline): DFQATT, SNEGSKA (reference sequence). The CDR3, as DNA: TGCAGTGCTAGAGGGCTTCCTGGGAGGCTGAGCACAGATACGCAGTATTTT. Its protein product is CSARGLPGRLSTDTQYF.

The sample holds a few counts of this clonotype. This chain links TRBV5-1 with TRBJ1-2; D might be TRBD1 (5 bases). Deletions cut 0 bases from V and 3 bases from J, with 9 bases between. CDR3 size: 14 residues. Germline V lookup: CDR1 SGHRS, CDR2 YFSETQ. CDR3 amino acids: CASSLGDSDYGYTF. CDR3 in DNA: TGCGCCAGCAGCTTGGGTGACAGCGACTATGGCTACACCTTC.

This clonotype was detected once. The rearrangement joins TRBV30 to TRBJ2-7; D possibly matches TRBD1 or TRBD2 (5 bases each). V gave up 0 bases and J gave up 0 bases, with 12 bases separating them. Per germline, CDR1 GTSNPN and CDR2 SVGIG (reference sequence). The CDR3 loop spans 15 amino acids. In DNA form, the CDR3 reads TGTGCCTGGAGTGTAGAGGGGCCGACCTCCTACGAGCAGTACTTC. Residues: CAWSVEGPTSYEQYF.

This clonotype showed up just a few times. CDR3 DNA sequence: TGCGCCAGCAGCTCCGGGACTAGGGACGAGCAGTACTTC. It translates to CASSSGTRDEQYF. The rearrangement uses TRBV5-1 and TRBJ2-7; TRBD2 aligns across 8 bases. Germline V gene sequence: CDR1 SGHRS, CDR2 YFSETQ. The CDR3 covers 13 residues. Germline trimming cut 3 bases from V and 5 bases from J; bases unmatched to any gene: 4.

The gene calls are TRBV9 and TRBJ1-4; D might be TRBD1 (5 bases). CDR1 is SGDLS and CDR2 is YYNGEE in the germline V gene. The CDR3 runs to 16 residues. The germline V and J ends were trimmed by 0 bases and 7 bases, with 16 bases remaining between them. The CDR3, as DNA: TGTGCCAGCAGCGTAGCTTTCGGGGGTTCGGGTGAAAAACTGTTTTTT. This gives the protein CASSVAFGGSGEKLFF.

The J gene is TRBJ1-1, the V gene TRBV3-1; perhaps TRBD1 as D (6 bases). Germline V gives CDR1 LGHDT, CDR2 YNNKEL (reference sequence). CDR3 length equals 18 residues. Trimming removed 1 base at V and 1 base at J, with 19 bases between. The CDR3 spells CASSQVARGLGRNTEAFF. Here the CDR3 DNA reads TGTGCCAGCAGCCAAGTCGCCAGGGGCCTCGGGAGGAACACTGAAGCTTTCTTT.

This chain connects TRBV12-3 or TRBV12-4 to TRBJ2-2; 11 positions match TRBD2. The CDR3 has 15 residues. V lost 6 bases and J lost 5; bases outside the gene matches: 5. Here the CDR3 DNA reads TGTGCCAGCAGGGTAGCGGGAGGGTTTACCGGGGAGCTGTTTTTT. Translation: CASRVAGGFTGELFF.

V usage is TRBV6-1 and J usage is TRBJ2-6; TRBD1 might be the D (5 bases). The germline V gene encodes CDR1 MNHNS and CDR2 SASEGT. V was shortened by 6 bases and J by 1 base, with 10 bases between the two germline ends. CDR3 length equals 15 residues. CDR3 loop: CASRTTVSGANVLTF. DNA for the CDR3: TGTGCCAGCAGGACGACAGTATCTGGGGCCAACGTCCTGACTTTC.

The J gene is TRBJ1-4, the V gene TRBV30; D is undetermined. The CDR3 extends over 15 amino acids. V lost 3 bases and J 0 bases, leaving 11 bases between the germline ends. Germline V gene data show CDR1 as GTSNPN and CDR2 as SVGIG (reference sequence). The CDR3 region has the DNA TGTGCCTGGAGCGATAGAGGGACAACTAATGAAAAACTGTTTTTT. Encoded protein: CAWSDRGTTNEKLFF.

This chain connects TRBV30 to TRBJ1-6; 10 bases are shared with TRBD1. CDR3 length: 14 residues. Germline CDR1 reads GTSNPN; CDR2 reads SVGIG (reference sequence). V trimming: 3 bases; J trimming: 7 bases; junction bases outside the gene matches: 3. This CDR3 is CAWSRDRGNSPLHF. The CDR3, as DNA: TGTGCCTGGAGCCGGGACAGGGGAAATTCACCCCTCCACTTT.

A word on this clonotype: A junction end diverges from the germline sequence, so it may reflect a read error. The genes are TRBV10-3 and TRBJ2-5; 7 nucleotides align to TRBD2. This CDR3 is built from 14 residues. CDR1 ENHRY and CDR2 SYGVKD come from the germline V gene. CDR3 nucleotides: TGTGCCACCGGGGCGCAGGGAGGGGACGAGACCCTGTACTTC. Amino acids: CATGAQGGDETLYF.